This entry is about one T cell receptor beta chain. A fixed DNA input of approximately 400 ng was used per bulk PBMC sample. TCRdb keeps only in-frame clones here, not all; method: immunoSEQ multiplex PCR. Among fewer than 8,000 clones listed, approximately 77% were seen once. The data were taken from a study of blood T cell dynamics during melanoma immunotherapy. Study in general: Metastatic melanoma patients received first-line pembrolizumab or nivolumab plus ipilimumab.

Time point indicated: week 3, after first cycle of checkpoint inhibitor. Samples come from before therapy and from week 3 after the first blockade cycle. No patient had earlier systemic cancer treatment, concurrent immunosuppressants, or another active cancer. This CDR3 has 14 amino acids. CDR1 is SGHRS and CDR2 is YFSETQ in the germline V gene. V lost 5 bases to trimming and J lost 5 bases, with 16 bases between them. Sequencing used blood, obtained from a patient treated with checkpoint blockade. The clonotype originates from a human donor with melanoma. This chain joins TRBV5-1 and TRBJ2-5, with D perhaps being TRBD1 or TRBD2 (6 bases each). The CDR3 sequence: CASSMEGEMETQYF. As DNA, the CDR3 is TGCGCCAGCAGTATGGAGGGGGAAATGGAGACCCAGTACTTC.